A single sample is the source of the 19 T cell receptor beta chains below, sequenced in a study of shared clonotypes between healthy human individuals. Assay used: immunoSEQ multiplex PCR; TCRdb lists only in-frame clones, some missing. The sample lists more than 2,000,000 clones, 90% to 95% occurring once. The sequencing sample was made of naive CD4+ T cells from PBMCs. This sample's subset: CD45RA+ positively selected. The receptor source for this set is a man younger than 35 in good health. Some clones in this sample may be carry-over from other donors' samples.

This clone was recorded only once. V is TRBV6-1 and J is TRBJ1-5, with 10 nucleotides matching TRBD1. This CDR3 is built from 15 residues. CDR1 and CDR2 (germline): MNHNS, SASEGT. After removal of 3 bases from V and 16 bases from J, the junction contained 15 bases not matched to a gene. The CDR3 spells CASSEMGRYRDRGHF. Here the CDR3 DNA reads TGTGCCAGCAGTGAGATGGGCCGATACCGGGACAGGGGACATTTT.

The J gene is TRBJ2-1, the V gene TRBV10-3; D might be TRBD2 (7 bases). CDR1 and CDR2 (germline): ENHRY, SYGVKD. The length of the CDR3 is 16 residues. The V end was cut by 3 bases, the J end by 9 bases, with 21 bases between. CDR3 coding DNA: TGTGCCATCAGTGACACCGAGGGGGGGGTAAAGGGTGAGCAGTTCTTC. Its translation: CAISDTEGGVKGEQFF.

This clone was found once. CDR3 nucleotide sequence: TGCGCCAGCAGTCGGTCGGAGGGCTCCTATGGCTACACCTTC. This encodes CASSRSEGSYGYTF. This sequence joins TRBV5-1 and TRBJ1-2, with unresolved D. The germline gives CDR1 SGHRS, CDR2 YFSETQ. This CDR3 is built from 14 residues. The V end lost 5 bases, the J end lost 4 bases, and 15 bases lay between the germline ends.

The chain uses TRBV19 and TRBJ2-5; possibly TRBD1 for D (5 bases). Germline CDR1 LNHDA, CDR2 SQIVND (reference sequence). Trimming took 2 bases from V and 4 from J, leaving 17 bases between them. CDR3 length: 16 residues. CDR3 sequence reads: CASSITTSRVGETQYF. The CDR3 DNA sequence: TGTGCCAGTAGTATAACAACCTCCAGGGTAGGAGAGACCCAGTACTTC.

This clone was found once. The chain links TRBV7-9 to TRBJ2-1; D is possibly TRBD2 (6 bases). This CDR3 spans 16 amino acids. The V end lost 0 bases, the J end lost 4 bases, and 13 bases lay between the germline ends. Germline CDR1 is SEHNR and CDR2 is FQNEAQ (reference sequence). The CDR3 loop is CASSLAASGQYNEQFF. CDR3 in DNA: TGTGCCAGCAGCTTAGCAGCCAGCGGGCAGTACAATGAGCAGTTCTTC.

DNA of the CDR3: TGTGCCTGGAGCATACAGCAGAACACTGAAGCTTTCTTT. This gives the protein CAWSIQQNTEAFF. J is TRBJ1-1 and V is TRBV30; D is undetermined. Germline CDR1 reads GTSNPN; CDR2 reads SVGIG (reference sequence). Between the trimmed V and J ends, which lost 3 bases and 1 base, there was a span of 9 bases. The length of the CDR3 is 13 residues. The full variable domain, with the rest looked up from reference TRBV30 and TRBJ1-1, is SQTIHQWPATLVQPVGSPLSLECTVEGTSNPNLYWYRQAAGRGLQLLFYSVGIGQISSEVPQNLSASRPQDRQFILSSKKLLLSDSGFYLCAWSIQQNTEAFFGQGTRLTVV.

The genes are TRBV5-6 and TRBJ2-4, with D perhaps TRBD1 (6 bases). Germline V lookup: CDR1 SGHDT, CDR2 YYEEEE. Trimming left V 1 base short and J 1 base short, with 6 bases between. The CDR3 consists of 14 residues. CDR3 in DNA: TGTGCCAGCAGCTTGCAGGGGGCCAAAAACATTCAGTACTTC. It codes for CASSLQGAKNIQYF.

V is TRBV6-5 and J is TRBJ1-2; 9 nucleotides match TRBD1. CDR1 is MNHEY, CDR2 SVGAGI, per germline. The junction had 9 bases not matched to a gene; V was cut back by 6 bases and J by 7 bases. The CDR3 is 14 amino acids. The chain's CDR3 is CASSLLRDRAGYTF. In nucleotides, the CDR3 is TGTGCCAGCAGCCTCCTCCGGGACAGGGCTGGCTACACCTTC.

V gene TRBV7-9 combines with J gene TRBJ1-1; D is ambiguous. The length of the CDR3 is 14 residues. The V end lost 3 bases, the J end lost 3 bases, and 11 bases lay between the germline ends. Germline-derived CDR1 and CDR2 are SEHNR and FQNEAQ (reference sequence). Here the CDR3 reads CASSFEGGYTEAFF. CDR3 coding DNA: TGTGCCAGCAGCTTCGAGGGTGGGTACACTGAAGCTTTCTTT.

Points on this clone: In the same sample, other DNA sequences code for this CDR3. The J gene is TRBJ2-7, the V gene TRBV5-1; 14 nucleotides align to TRBD2. The CDR3 spans 16 residues. Looked up from germline, CDR1 is SGHRS and CDR2 is YFSETQ. Trimming at V came to 2 bases and at J to 1 base, leaving 2 bases not matched to a gene. CDR3 DNA sequence: TGCGCCAGCAGCTTTGGACTAGCGGGAGGATCCTACGAGCAGTACTTC. It is translated as CASSFGLAGGSYEQYF.

The chain uses TRBV5-4 and TRBJ1-2; weak D call: TRBD1 (6 bases). This CDR3 has 15 residues. Looked up from germline, CDR1 is SGHNT and CDR2 is YYREEE (reference sequence). V lost 4 bases, J lost 6 bases, and 19 bases lay in between. The CDR3 sequence is CASSAGVGGPDGYTF. CDR3 DNA sequence: TGTGCCAGCAGCGCGGGGGTCGGGGGGCCCGATGGCTACACCTTC. The full variable domain, rest sourced from reference TRBV5-4 and TRBJ1-2, is ETGVTQSPTHLIKTRGQQVTLRCSSQSGHNTVSWYQQALGQGPQFIFQYYREEENGRGNFPPRFSGLQFPNYSSELNVNALELDDSALYLCASSAGVGGPDGYTFGSGTRLTVV.

This chain connects TRBV18 to TRBJ2-5; D is unresolved. CDR1 and CDR2 (germline): KGHSH, LQKENI. This CDR3 comprises 15 residues. The V and J ends lost 3 bases and 4 bases respectively, with 15 bases between them. CDR3 in amino acids: CASSPLSGSGETQYF. DNA for the CDR3: TGTGCCAGCTCACCCTTATCTGGCTCGGGAGAGACCCAGTACTTC. The full variable domain, completed using reference TRBV18 and TRBJ2-5, is NAGVMQNPRHLVRRRGQEARLRCSPMKGHSHVYWYRQLPEEGLKFMVYLQKENIIDESGMPKERFSAEFPKEGPSILRIQQVVRGDSAAYFCASSPLSGSGETQYFGPGTRLLVL.

This clone was detected only once. The sample has other DNA sequences that encode this CDR3 too. The chain joins TRBV15 to TRBJ2-2; TRBD2 is a possible D gene (5 bases). V was pared by 0 bases and J by 5 bases, with 10 bases between. Germline-derived CDR1 and CDR2 are LNHNV and YYDKDF (reference sequence). This CDR3 has 15 amino acids. CDR3 protein: CATSRDFEGTGELFF. CDR3 nucleotide sequence: TGTGCCACCAGCAGAGATTTTGAGGGAACCGGGGAGCTGTTTTTT.

The chain combines TRBV11-3 with TRBJ2-1, with 12 nucleotides matching TRBD2. This CDR3 region has 15 residues. Looked up from germline, CDR1 is SGHNT and CDR2 is YENEEA. V trimming: 5 bases; J trimming: 8 bases; junction bases outside the gene matches: 7. The CDR3 loop reads CASSRTSGTLHEQFF. The CDR3 nucleotides are TGTGCCAGCAGCAGGACTAGCGGGACTCTCCATGAGCAGTTCTTC.

The V call is TRBV11-3, the J call TRBJ2-5; D unclear. The V gene's germline CDR1 is SGHNT and CDR2 YENEEA. This CDR3 comprises 13 residues. V was cut by 0 bases and J by 5 bases, with 7 bases left in between. In DNA, the CDR3 is TGTGCCAGCAGCTTAGATCGGTGGGAGACCCAGTACTTC. Translated, it gives CASSLDRWETQYF.

The V gene is TRBV27, the J gene TRBJ1-1; possibly TRBD1 for D (5 bases). V lost 0 bases to trimming and J lost 4 bases, with 18 bases between them. Germline CDR1 reads MNHEY; CDR2 reads SMNVEV (reference sequence). The CDR3 runs to 17 residues. Written as DNA, the CDR3 is TGTGCCAGCAGTTTATCGCCGGGCGGGGCGGGGGGCACTGAAGCTTTCTTT. It encodes CASSLSPGGAGGTEAFF.

The chain recombines TRBV14 with TRBJ2-5, with 8 bases matching TRBD2. Germline V CDR1 and CDR2: SGHDN, FVKESK. V gave up 4 bases and J gave up 5 bases; unmatched junction bases: 18. This CDR3 spans 18 amino acids. This CDR3 reads CASSPGWVAGSQGETQYF. CDR3 DNA: TGTGCCAGCAGCCCCGGCTGGGTAGCGGGATCCCAGGGGGAGACCCAGTACTTC.

The J gene is TRBJ2-7, the V gene TRBV29-1; 7 bases agree with TRBD2. Per germline, CDR1 SQVTM and CDR2 ANQGSEA. J gave up 0 bases and V 5 bases, and 16 bases lay outside the gene matches. The CDR3 has 17 residues. CDR3: CSVRLYTKRDASYEQYF. The CDR3 region has the DNA TGCAGCGTTCGACTATATACTAAGCGGGACGCCTCCTACGAGCAGTACTTC.

The J gene is TRBJ2-7, the V gene TRBV6-5; D could derive from TRBD1 or TRBD2 (5 bases each). The CDR3 is 14 amino acids. Germline V CDR1 and CDR2: MNHEY, SVGAGI. Trimming pared 0 bases from V and 5 bases from J, leaving 11 bases between. The CDR3 coding sequence is TGTGCCAGCAGTTACTCGAGGGGTGGCCACGAGCAGTACTTC. The encoded protein is CASSYSRGGHEQYF.